The TCR beta chain described here comes from a study of cytomegalovirus exposure and HLA in healthy donors (dated by TCRdb to the late 2010s). Regarding the research as a whole: An earlier analysis of about 530 of the donors reported over 250 Gb of sequence data and around 110 million unique TCR beta sequences obtained from roughly 170 million T cells. Donor age, sex, ethnicity and CMV serostatus were collected together with the repertoire data. Rather than using new phenotypic data, the later analysis identified candidate immune exposures from TCR beta sequences and from how often those sequences occurred across donors. Every repertoire in the discovery cohort had been generated on one and the same sequencing platform. The study was designed to test whether signatures of past pathogen exposure could be identified by cataloging public T cell receptors. About five DR-DQ haplotypes were treated as single units for association and clustering because of strong linkage in the cohort. To predict cytomegalovirus infection status, the study combined high-throughput TCR immunosequencing, statistical association of individual TCRs with disease status, and machine learning. On average, around 240,000 unique TCR beta nucleotide sequences were sequenced per donor among several hundred genotyped donors of the cohort, with 15% to 20% of those sequences being non-productive. A later genetic analysis took genome-wide SNP genotypes for about three fifths of the roughly 700 donors and used that subset as a discovery cohort. An early release that covered approximately 600 HLA-typed donors contained about 290 gigabases of sequencing data and 75 million to 100 million unique TCR sequences. The genetic ancestry cluster associated with self-reported Caucasian donors included about four fifths of the approximately 410 genotyped donors. In addition to the first cohort of 666 subjects, a separate validation cohort of over 90 different subjects was used. A later analysis re-analyzed previously published TCR beta repertoires from 660 or so donors and added high-resolution HLA genotyping to study TCR occurrence patterns. HLA typing covered class I and class II loci at four-digit resolution. The study profiled the T cell repertoires of 500 to 800 subjects by immunosequencing and related them to cytomegalovirus serostatus. The number of donors typed differed by locus, with 629-630 for A, B, C, DRB1 and DQB1, around 500 for DQA1, 600 to 610 for DPA1, and approximately 470 for DPB1. An earlier analysis of about 600 of the donors used high-throughput TCR beta sequencing to judge whether each TCR beta V gene segment behaved as functional or pseudogenic. General study outcomes and caveats: In a later analysis, TCR association rates were found to vary across HLA loci, with the most associated TCRs seen for DRB1 alleles and the fewest for HLA-C alleles. Across donors, most TCR sequences were observed very rarely, whereas some public TCRs were present in many individuals. A later genetic analysis associated a missense DCLRE1C variant with V-gene and J-gene trimming of TCR beta chains, and an independent cohort replicated the association. A later analysis reported that several top co-occurrence clusters appeared linked to parvovirus B19, influenza, CMV and Epstein-Barr virus. Specific HLA alleles were associated with some 15,000 TCR beta sequences at a false discovery rate of 0.05 in a later analysis. Seventeen rarely observed V segments, including chromosome 9 orphons, were excluded from the earlier analysis of 550 to 700 of the donors because counts were too low. The authors suggested that the approach could potentially be generalized to other disease states and immunological phenotypes. A cluster of highly shared sequence variants was judged likely to be a technical artifact of the sequencing pipeline. In vitro tests confirmed that three of the cytomegalovirus-associated TCR beta chains recognize cytomegalovirus antigens. Because the 87-base-pair reads could not distinguish some IMGT-functional V segments, including TRBV6-2 and TRBV6-3, those segments were excluded. In an earlier analysis of about 600 of the donors, most TCR beta V segments appeared in productive rearrangements about 87% or about 30% of the time, broadly matching IMGT annotations. In this cohort, only TCR beta chains were sequenced, and detectable features were limited by the absence of alpha or paired-chain data. According to a later genetic analysis, donors in an Asian-associated ancestry cluster had fewer N-insertions in productive TCRs than the approximately 630-donor mean. The only immune exposure information available for the cohort was CMV serostatus. A further reported finding was that TCR beta sequences accurately predicted the HLA-A and HLA-B alleles for most subjects in the first cohort. Presence/absence analyses assumed roughly uniform sequencing depth across donors, an assumption that may not hold. Correlated functional status among segregating V segments might be attributable to linkage disequilibrium, but an unknown experimental factor could not be ruled out. Compared with equally common non-associated chains, HLA-associated TCR beta chains in a later analysis were more clonally expanded and had lower generation probabilities. Because some donors lacked HLA typing at each locus, the association tests relied only on the typed subset. In the study, some 160 TCR beta chains were listed as associated with cytomegalovirus. When HLA alleles, especially DR and DQ, strongly co-occurred, TCR associations were difficult to assign to individual alleles. According to a later analysis, most CMV-associated TCR beta chains appeared to be HLA-restricted, and the HLA associations seemed to be driven largely by CMV exposure. In both the original and validation cohorts, the classifier was reported to diagnose cytomegalovirus status with high specificity and sensitivity.

The CDR3 runs 12 amino acids, cysteine and phenylalanine included. Here the CDR3 DNA is all that survives: 36 bases in frame from base 1. The V end loses 6 bases and the J end loses 6 bases, and a stretch of 8 bases separates them. The germline V gene supplies CDR1 MDHEN and CDR2 SYDVKM. The cohort consisted of fewer than 700 healthy bone marrow donors. All cohort members were sampled while nominally healthy, although unrecorded immune exposures were likely present. The donor tested CMV seronegative and was one of the 352 seronegative cohort members. A peripheral blood sample was provided by each donor, and peripheral blood mononuclear cells were used for TCR beta sequencing. The Qiagen DNeasy Blood Extraction Kit was used to extract genomic DNA from the blood cell samples. Note on this clone: The target of this receptor is not known. No quality values exist for individual bases; no much larger clone is one base distant.

The library was generated by the immunoSEQ multiplex PCR assay. For the multiplex PCR, a mixture combining 60 forward primers for TCR Vbeta segments and 13 reverse primers for TCR Jbeta segments was used. Amplification of the CDR3 region of rearranged TCR beta genes was performed with a multiplex PCR assay on genomic DNA. On the Illumina HiSeq System, the amplified TCR beta libraries were sequenced as 87-base-pair reads. From the authors' description of their analysis: In a later analysis, around 80 million unique TCR beta chains were counted across the approximately 640 repertoires, and approximately 11 million of these chains were shared by at least two donors. Raw reads were error-corrected and collapsed into unique sequences by a nearest-neighbor algorithm in which closely related sequences were merged to remove PCR and sequencing errors. V, D and J gene segments were assigned by aligning CDR3 sequences to IMGT reference sequences. For a sequence to be retained, a match of at least six nucleotides was required to both a V gene segment and a J gene segment. Rearrangements were classified as productive when the CDR3 lacked stop codons and remained in frame with V and J, and all other rearrangements were classified as non-productive. Following IMGT convention, CDR3 was defined as the stretch from the second conserved V-encoded cysteine up to the conserved J-encoded phenylalanine. The earlier analysis of some 550 of the donors excluded any sequence lacking an unambiguous match to a single V gene segment. An earlier analysis of several hundred of the donors called V segments functional above 56.7% productive rearrangements and segregating when the between-donor standard deviation exceeded 5%. To diagnose cytomegalovirus status from the catalog of TCR beta chain sequences, a statistical classification framework was built. A later analysis assigned V and J genes by comparing TCR nucleotide sequences with IMGT/GENE-DB human TR gene sequences. A later analysis assigned CDR3 sequences and most-parsimonious VDJ recombination scenarios with the TCRdist pipeline. In a later analysis, each TCR beta chain was defined by its CDR3 amino acid sequence together with its V-gene family, and reads lacking a unique V-gene family were excluded. A later analysis removed several hundred highly shared, low-generation-probability nucleotide sequences to deal with suspected cross-contamination and a sequencing artifact. For each public chain, a later analysis derived a clonal expansion index from normalized ranks of inferred template counts within each repertoire. In a later analysis, generation probabilities were computed using a VDJ recombination model fitted to out-of-frame rearrangements, and the results were checked against IGoR. A later analysis scored TCR-TCR, TCR-HLA and TCR-CMV co-occurrence with hypergeometric tests, applying a repertoire-size bias correction to TCR pairs. To estimate false discovery rates, a later analysis permuted the HLA or CMV assignments 20 times. In a later analysis, co-occurring TCRs were grouped with DBSCAN, and TCRdist sequence similarity was added when clustering was performed within HLA-allele-positive subsets. For co-occurrence clustering, repertoires with fewer than 30,000 or more than 120,000 public chains were excluded, along with four to six repertoires with anomalous nucleotide sharing. Imported from immuneACCESS, the table was reduced by TCRdb to in-frame sequences with V and J called. These copies leave out some clones; in studies compared against another copy, an unresolved V gene accounts for under half, and the cause of the remainder is not known. From that table come the V and J calls and clone size; the DNA was used to work out D and trimming. This sample has roughly 290,000 clones in its table, and about four fifths of those were observed once. More than 0.3% of the sample is held by the ten biggest clonotypes.

The clonotype originates from a girl aged 2-10 years in good health and CMV-seronegative. The sequencing sample was made of PBMCs. The rearrangement joined TRBV28 to TRBJ1-4, with the identity of the D gene unclear. The CDR3 is CASRTEYEKLFF. In nucleotides, the sequence is TGTGCCAGCAGAACAGAGTATGAAAAACTGTTTTTT.